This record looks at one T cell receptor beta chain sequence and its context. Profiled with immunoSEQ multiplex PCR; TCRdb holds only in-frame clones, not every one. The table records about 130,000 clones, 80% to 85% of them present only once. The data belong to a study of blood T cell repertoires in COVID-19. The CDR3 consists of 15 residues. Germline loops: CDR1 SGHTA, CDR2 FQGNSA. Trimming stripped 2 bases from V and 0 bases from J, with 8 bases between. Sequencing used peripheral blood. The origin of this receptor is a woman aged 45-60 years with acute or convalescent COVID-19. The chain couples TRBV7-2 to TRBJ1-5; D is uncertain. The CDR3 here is CASSLKPNSNQPQHF. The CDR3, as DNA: TGTGCCAGCAGCTTAAAGCCAAATAGCAATCAGCCCCAGCATTTT.